This T cell receptor (beta chain) appears in the sequencing data of a study of CD8 T cells in Susac syndrome. When the RNA was reverse transcribed, random hexamers were used with an input of about 0.5 to 1 ug. Multiplex PCR with immunoSEQ amplified the TCR beta CDR3 across 54 Vbeta and 13 Jbeta. TCRdb independently ran MiXCR on the immunoSEQ multiplex PCR reads; one entry per CDR3 protein. The sample includes around 160,000 distinct CDR3 sequences, around 94% of them seen just once. Sequencing of TCR beta covered CD8+ and CD4+ T cells obtained from blood. Relapsing-remitting disease, either stable or active, was present in the treatment-naive patients who were the multiple sclerosis controls. CDR1 and CDR2 from the germline V gene are MDHEN and SYDVKM. The germline V and J ends were trimmed by 7 bases and 5 bases, with 11 bases remaining between them. The CDR3 consists of 12 residues.

This chain uses TRBV28 with TRBJ1-1; no reliable D call. Sequencing input: CD4+ T cells from PBMCs. This receptor was taken from a human donor with multiple sclerosis. The CDR3 nucleotides read TGTGCCAGCAACGCCGCTTTGACTGAAGCTTTCTTT. This encodes CASNAALTEAFF.